The sequence of this T cell receptor beta chain was determined in a study of blood T cell repertoires in COVID-19. Across the study: COVID-19 samples, acute and convalescent, were from the United States, Italy and Spain. Nucleic acid was either cDNA or gDNA, and it came from T cells, B-cell-depleted T cells, or PBMCs.

The CDR3 loop spans 17 amino acids. V lost 4 bases and J lost 7; bases outside the gene matches: 17. CDR1 is MGHRA and CDR2 is YSYEKL in the germline V gene. Original processing notes: Estimated nucleated cell counts came from reference gene primer amplification. The method was immunoSEQ multiplex PCR; TCRdb's version includes in-frame clones alone and lacks a portion of them. That table gives V, J and clone size, and the DNA gave D and trimming. Of under 350,000 clones in the sample, 80% to 90% are singletons; the top ten hold 8.5% to 9.5%. The J gene is TRBJ2-7, the V gene TRBV4-1, with 9 bases fitting TRBD1. Sequencing was carried out using peripheral blood. The origin of this receptor is a woman aged 45-65 years who had recovered from COVID-19. In DNA, the CDR3 is TGCGCCAGCAGCCGGGGAGATCTAGGACAGGGGACTACAGAGCAGTACTTC. As protein: CASSRGDLGQGTTEQYF.